These 18 T cell receptor beta chains were sequenced from one sample in a study of tissue T cells after allogeneic stem cell transplantation. The data were produced by immunoSEQ multiplex PCR, yet TCRdb's version contains in-frame clones alone and is incomplete. The sample records roughly 25,000 clones, about 90% being singletons. The specimen comprised blood, sampled before transplantation. The receptors were gathered from a male donor older than 55 who later had graft-versus-host disease after an allogeneic stem cell transplant.

On this clone: The identical CDR3 is also encoded by other nucleotide sequences in the sample. This chain links TRBV6-5 with TRBJ1-1; D is unclear. CDR1 and CDR2 from the germline V gene are MNHEY and SVGAGI. The CDR3 totals 13 residues. Deletions cut 0 bases from V and 5 bases from J, with 7 bases between. CDR3 nucleotide sequence: TGTGCCAGCAGTTACTCCAGAGGTACTGAAGCTTTCTTT. It specifies CASSYSRGTEAFF.

The V gene is TRBV18, the J gene TRBJ1-4; D is ambiguous. This CDR3 region has 13 residues. The V and J ends lost 5 bases and 6 bases respectively, with 10 bases between them. Germline V CDR1 and CDR2: KGHSH, LQKENI. CDR3 DNA sequence: TGTGCCAGCTCAACACTGGCTGATGAAAAACTGTTTTTT. Translation gives CASSTLADEKLFF.

The gene calls are TRBV27 and TRBJ2-3; D is unresolved. The germline gives CDR1 MNHEY, CDR2 SMNVEV (reference sequence). The ends were cut back, 6 bases at V and 10 bases at J, with 14 bases in the middle. The CDR3 extends over 12 amino acids. CDR3 amino acids: CASRAAGVPQYF. The CDR3 nucleotides read TGTGCCAGCAGGGCTGCCGGTGTGCCGCAGTATTTT.

V is TRBV7-8 and J is TRBJ1-6, with D possibly matching TRBD1 (6 bases). The germline CDR1 and CDR2 sequences are SGHVS and FQNEAQ. The CDR3 contains 16 residues. The V gene lost 5 bases and the J gene lost 4 bases, with 15 bases spanning the gap. CDR3 protein: CASSPRQGRYNSPLHF. In DNA, the CDR3 is TGTGCCAGCAGCCCTCGGCAGGGGAGATATAATTCACCCCTCCACTTT.

The chain recombines TRBV28 with TRBJ2-7; 10 nucleotides align to TRBD1. The V segment lost 6 bases and the J segment 2 bases; nucleotides outside the gene matches: 4. Germline values: CDR1 MDHEN, CDR2 SYDVKM. The CDR3 is made up of 14 amino acids. CDR3 DNA sequence: TGTGCCAGCAGGGCGGGACAGGGGACCTACGAGCAGTACTTC. Translating gives CASRAGQGTYEQYF.

The chain recombines TRBV29-1 with TRBJ2-7, with D tentatively TRBD2 (5 bases). Germline values: CDR1 SQVTM, CDR2 ANQGSEA. V was cut by 8 bases and J by 0 bases, with 20 bases left in between. This CDR3 spans 15 amino acids. Written as DNA, the CDR3 is TGCAGCTTCCGAAGTGGGGAGCATAGCTCCTACGAGCAGTACTTC. Amino acid sequence: CSFRSGEHSSYEQYF.

The chain couples TRBV5-1 to TRBJ2-7; maybe TRBD2 (5 bases). Germline V CDR1 and CDR2: SGHRS, YFSETQ. The CDR3 is made up of 13 amino acids. The ends were cut back, 7 bases at V and 4 bases at J, with 15 bases in the middle. The CDR3 is CASADSLLYEQYF. CDR3 sequence (DNA): TGCGCCAGCGCGGACTCCCTCCTGTACGAGCAGTACTTC.

The V gene is TRBV19, the J gene TRBJ1-4; 7 nucleotides match TRBD1. This CDR3 has 14 amino acids. The junction had 9 bases not matched to a gene; V was cut back by 6 bases and J by 8 bases. Looked up from germline, CDR1 is LNHDA and CDR2 is SQIVND (reference sequence). This CDR3 reads CASSLDRVVEKLFF. In DNA form, the CDR3 reads TGTGCCAGTAGCCTCGACAGGGTTGTAGAAAAACTGTTTTTT.

CDR3 loop: CAISEGTAGNTIYF. In nucleotides, the CDR3 is TGTGCCATCAGTGAAGGTACGGCTGGAAACACCATATATTTT. This sequence joins TRBV10-3 and TRBJ1-3, with D unclear. Germline lookup yields CDR1 ENHRY and CDR2 SYGVKD. The CDR3 spans 14 residues. The V end lost 3 bases, the J end lost 2 bases, and 8 bases lay between the germline ends.

This clone has just one count. The chain recombines TRBV3-1 (or the pseudogene TRBV3-2) with TRBJ1-1; no clear D. Germline loops: CDR1 LGHDT, CDR2 YNNKEL (reference sequence). The CDR3 runs to 13 residues. V lost 4 bases and J 7 bases, leaving 13 bases between the germline ends. CDR3 sequence: CASSLYTGIEAFF. The CDR3 coding sequence is TGTGCCAGCAGCCTCTATACCGGGATTGAAGCTTTCTTT.

The chain recombines TRBV2 with TRBJ2-7; D uncertain. This CDR3 has 12 amino acids. Trimming removed 2 bases from V and 3 bases from J, with 5 bases in between. Per germline, CDR1 SNHLY and CDR2 FYNNEI. CDR3 DNA: TGTGCCAGCAGTGAAAGTAGCTACGAGCAGTACTTC. This translates into CASSESSYEQYF.

In nucleotides, the CDR3 is TGTGCCAGTCACCGGGACAGGGGCATCGCCGGTAATGAAAAACTGTTTTTT. As protein: CASHRDRGIAGNEKLFF. V gene TRBV19 combines with J gene TRBJ1-4; 10 positions match TRBD1. This CDR3 comprises 17 residues. CDR1 LNHDA and CDR2 SQIVND come from the germline V gene (reference sequence). V trimming: 8 bases; J trimming: 4 bases; junction bases outside the gene matches: 13.

In the case of this clone: At the DNA level, this CDR3 is encoded by other sequences in the same sample as well. The rearrangement uses TRBV5-1 and TRBJ2-1, with D unresolved. The ends were cut back, 0 bases at V and 0 bases at J, with 7 bases in the middle. CDR1 and CDR2 (germline): SGHRS, YFSETQ. The CDR3 is 15 residues long. CDR3 loop: CASSLEGSSYNEQFF. As DNA, the CDR3 is TGCGCCAGCAGCTTGGAGGGTAGCTCCTACAATGAGCAGTTCTTC.

The chain employs TRBV2 and TRBJ1-5, with 8 bases matching TRBD1. Unmatched junction bases numbered 2, after V lost 6 bases and J lost 1 base. The CDR3 has 14 residues. Germline CDR1 SNHLY, CDR2 FYNNEI. This chain's CDR3 is CASSGQGSNQPQHF. The CDR3 DNA follows: TGTGCCAGCAGCGGACAGGGAAGCAATCAGCCCCAGCATTTT. Supplemented by reference TRBV2 and TRBJ1-5, the full variable domain reads EPEVTQTPSHQVTQMGQEVILRCVPISNHLYFYWYRQILGQKVEFLVSFYNNEISEKSEIFDDQFSVERPDGSNFTLKIRSTKLEDSAMYFCASSGQGSNQPQHFGDGTRLSIL.

This chain joins TRBV3-1 (or the pseudogene TRBV3-2) and TRBJ1-5, with TRBD1 matching over 9 bases. Germline V gene lookup returns CDR1 LGHDT and CDR2 YNNKEL (reference sequence). This CDR3 is built from 14 residues. The J segment lost 5 bases and the V segment lost 1 base, leaving 0 bases of the junction unmatched. The CDR3 region has the DNA TGTGCCAGCAGCCAAGGGACAGGGGATCAGCCCCAGCATTTT. Translated, it gives CASSQGTGDQPQHF.

This chain connects TRBV18 to TRBJ2-7; D may be TRBD1 (6 bases). Per the germline V gene, CDR1 is KGHSH and CDR2 is LQKENI. The V and J ends lost 5 bases and 6 bases respectively, with 8 bases between them. The CDR3 runs to 11 residues. The CDR3 is CASSTGIEQYF. CDR3 DNA: TGTGCCAGCTCAACAGGGATCGAGCAGTACTTC. The variable domain in full, with the rest retrieved from reference TRBV18 and TRBJ2-7, is NAGVMQNPRHLVRRRGQEARLRCSPMKGHSHVYWYRQLPEEGLKFMVYLQKENIIDESGMPKERFSAEFPKEGPSILRIQQVVRGDSAAYFCASSTGIEQYFGPGTRLTVT.

The gene calls are TRBV5-4 and TRBJ1-1; TRBD1 matches at 8 bases. The CDR3 extends over 15 amino acids. The ends lost 0 bases at V and 5 bases at J; junction bases unmatched: 6. Per germline, CDR1 SGHNT and CDR2 YYREEE (reference sequence). CDR3 coding DNA: TGTGCCAGCAGCTTGGCCTCGGACAGGGCGACTGAAGCTTTCTTT. Translation: CASSLASDRATEAFF.

This chain uses TRBV6-2 or TRBV6-3 with TRBJ2-7; maybe TRBD2 (6 bases). The CDR3 totals 18 residues. The germline gives CDR1 MNHEY, CDR2 SVGEGT. V gave up 2 bases and J gave up 0 bases, with 20 bases separating them. For the CDR3, the DNA is TGTGCCAGCAGTTACCCGCGGGGCTCCCTCCCCCTCTCCTACGAGCAGTACTTC. Its translation: CASSYPRGSLPLSYEQYF.